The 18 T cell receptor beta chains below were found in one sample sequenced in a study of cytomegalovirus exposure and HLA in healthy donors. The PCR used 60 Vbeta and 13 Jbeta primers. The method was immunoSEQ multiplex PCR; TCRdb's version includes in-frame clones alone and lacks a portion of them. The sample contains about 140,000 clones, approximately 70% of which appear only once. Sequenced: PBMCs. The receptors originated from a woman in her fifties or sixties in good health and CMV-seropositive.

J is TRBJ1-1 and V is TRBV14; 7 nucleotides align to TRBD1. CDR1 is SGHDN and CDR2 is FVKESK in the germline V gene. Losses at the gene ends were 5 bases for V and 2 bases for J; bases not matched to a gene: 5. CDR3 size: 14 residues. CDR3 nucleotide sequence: TGTGCCAGCAGCGGGGGACAGATAAACACTGAAGCTTTCTTT. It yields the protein CASSGGQINTEAFF. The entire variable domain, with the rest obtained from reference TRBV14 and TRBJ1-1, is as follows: EAGVTQFPSHSVIEKGQTVTLRCDPISGHDNLYWYRRVMGKEIKFLLHFVKESKQDESGMPNNRFLAERTGGTYSTLKVQPAELEDSGVYFCASSGGQINTEAFFGQGTRLTVV.

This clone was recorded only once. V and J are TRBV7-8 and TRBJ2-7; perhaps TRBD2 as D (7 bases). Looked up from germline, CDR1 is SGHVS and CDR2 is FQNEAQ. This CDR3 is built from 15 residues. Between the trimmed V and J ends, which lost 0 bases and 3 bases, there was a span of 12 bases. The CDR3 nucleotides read TGTGCCAGCAGCTTAGCGCGGGGGCCGCACTACGAGCAGTACTTC. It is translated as CASSLARGPHYEQYF.

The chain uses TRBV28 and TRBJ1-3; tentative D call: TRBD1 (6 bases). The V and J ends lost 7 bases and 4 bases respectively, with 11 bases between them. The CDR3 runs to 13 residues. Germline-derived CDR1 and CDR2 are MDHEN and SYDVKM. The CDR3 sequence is CASTGVSGNTIYF. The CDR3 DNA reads TGTGCCAGCACAGGGGTCTCGGGAAACACCATATATTTT.

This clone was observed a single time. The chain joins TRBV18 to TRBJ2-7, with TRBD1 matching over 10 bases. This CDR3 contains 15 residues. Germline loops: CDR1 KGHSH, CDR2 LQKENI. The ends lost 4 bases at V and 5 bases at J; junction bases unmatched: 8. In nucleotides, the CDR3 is TGTGCCAGCTCACAGGGACAGGGGAGGATTAACGAGCAGTACTTC. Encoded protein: CASSQGQGRINEQYF.

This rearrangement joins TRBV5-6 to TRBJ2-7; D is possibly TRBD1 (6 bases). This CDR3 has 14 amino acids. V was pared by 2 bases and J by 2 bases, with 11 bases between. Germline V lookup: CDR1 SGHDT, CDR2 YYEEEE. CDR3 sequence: CASSLDNRAYEQYF. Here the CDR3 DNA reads TGTGCCAGCAGCTTAGATAACAGGGCCTACGAGCAGTACTTC.

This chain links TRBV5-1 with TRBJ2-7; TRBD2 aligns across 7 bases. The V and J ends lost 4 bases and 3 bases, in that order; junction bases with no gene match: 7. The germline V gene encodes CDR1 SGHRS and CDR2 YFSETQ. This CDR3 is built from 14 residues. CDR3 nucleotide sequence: TGCGCCAGCAGCCCTGCCCTAGCGGTCTACGAGCAGTACTTC. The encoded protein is CASSPALAVYEQYF.

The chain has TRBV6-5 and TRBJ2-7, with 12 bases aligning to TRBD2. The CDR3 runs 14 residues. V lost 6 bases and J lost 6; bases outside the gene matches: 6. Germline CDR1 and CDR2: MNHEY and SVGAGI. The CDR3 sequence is CASSPGLAGSEQYF. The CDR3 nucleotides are TGTGCCAGCAGCCCCGGACTAGCGGGAAGCGAGCAGTACTTC.

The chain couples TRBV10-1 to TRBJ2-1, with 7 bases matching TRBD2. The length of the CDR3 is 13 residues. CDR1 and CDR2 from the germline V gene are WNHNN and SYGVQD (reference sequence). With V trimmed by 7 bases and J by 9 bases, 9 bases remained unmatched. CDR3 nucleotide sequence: TGCGCCAGCAAATCGCAGGGCGGGGGTGAGCAGTTCTTC. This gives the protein CASKSQGGGEQFF.

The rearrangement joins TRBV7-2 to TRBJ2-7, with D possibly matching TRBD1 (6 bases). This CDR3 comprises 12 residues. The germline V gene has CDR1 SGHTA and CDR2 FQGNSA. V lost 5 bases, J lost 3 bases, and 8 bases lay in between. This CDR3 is CASSVDSYEQYF. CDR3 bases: TGTGCCAGCAGCGTGGACAGCTACGAGCAGTACTTC.

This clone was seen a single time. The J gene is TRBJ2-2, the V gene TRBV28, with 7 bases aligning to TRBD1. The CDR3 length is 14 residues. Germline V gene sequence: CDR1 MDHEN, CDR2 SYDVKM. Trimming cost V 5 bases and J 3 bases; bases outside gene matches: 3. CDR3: CASSTGADTGELFF. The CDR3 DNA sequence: TGTGCCAGCAGTACAGGGGCGGACACCGGGGAGCTGTTTTTT. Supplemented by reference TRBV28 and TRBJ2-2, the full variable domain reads DVKVTQSSRYLVKRTGEKVFLECVQDMDHENMFWYRQDPGLGLRLIYFSYDVKMKEKGDIPEGYSVSREKKERFSLILESASTNQTSMYLCASSTGADTGELFFGEGSRLTVL.

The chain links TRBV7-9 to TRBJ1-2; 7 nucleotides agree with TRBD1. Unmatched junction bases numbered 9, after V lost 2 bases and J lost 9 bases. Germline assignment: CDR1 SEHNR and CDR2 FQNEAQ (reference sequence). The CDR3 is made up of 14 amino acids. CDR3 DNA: TGTGCCAGCAGCTTACCCAGACAGGGCGATCGCTACACCTTC. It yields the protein CASSLPRQGDRYTF.

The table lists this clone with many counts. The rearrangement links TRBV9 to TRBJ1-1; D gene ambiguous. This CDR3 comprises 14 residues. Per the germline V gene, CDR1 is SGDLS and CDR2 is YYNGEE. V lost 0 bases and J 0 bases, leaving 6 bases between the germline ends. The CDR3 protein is CASSVESVNTEAFF. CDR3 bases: TGTGCCAGCAGCGTAGAATCCGTGAACACTGAAGCTTTCTTT. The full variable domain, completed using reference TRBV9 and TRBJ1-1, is DSGVTQTPKHLITATGQRVTLRCSPRSGDLSVYWYQQSLDQGLQFLIQYYNGEERAKGNILERFSAQQFPDLHSELNLSSLELGDSALYFCASSVESVNTEAFFGQGTRLTVV.

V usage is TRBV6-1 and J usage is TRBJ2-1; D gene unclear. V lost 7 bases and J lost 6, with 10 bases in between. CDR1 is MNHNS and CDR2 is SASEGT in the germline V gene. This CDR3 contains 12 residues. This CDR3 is CASTIHVNEQFF. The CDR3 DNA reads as TGTGCCAGCACCATTCATGTCAATGAGCAGTTCTTC.

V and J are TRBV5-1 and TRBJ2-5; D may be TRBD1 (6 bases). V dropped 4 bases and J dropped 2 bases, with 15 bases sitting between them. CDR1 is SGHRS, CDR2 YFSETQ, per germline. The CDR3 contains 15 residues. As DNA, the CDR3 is TGCGCCAGCAGCGCCCTATCTGGGACACAAGAGACCCAGTACTTC. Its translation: CASSALSGTQETQYF.

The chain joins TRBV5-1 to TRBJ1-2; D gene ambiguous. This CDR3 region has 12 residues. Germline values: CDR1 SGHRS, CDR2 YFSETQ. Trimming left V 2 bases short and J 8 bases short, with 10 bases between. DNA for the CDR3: TGCGCCAGCAGCTTCCGGGGAGTGGGCTACACCTTC. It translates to CASSFRGVGYTF. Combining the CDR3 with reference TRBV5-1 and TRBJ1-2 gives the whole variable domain KAGVTQTPRYLIKTRGQQVTLSCSPISGHRSVSWYQQTPGQGLQFLFEYFSETQRNKGNFPGRFSGRQFSNSRSEMNVSTLELGDSALYLCASSFRGVGYTFGSGTRLTVV.

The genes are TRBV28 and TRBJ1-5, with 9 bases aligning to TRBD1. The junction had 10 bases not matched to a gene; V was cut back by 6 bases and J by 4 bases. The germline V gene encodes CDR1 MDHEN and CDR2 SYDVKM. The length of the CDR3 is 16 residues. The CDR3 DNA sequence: TGTGCCAGCAGCCCCATCCGGGACAGGGAAAATCAGCCCCAGCATTTT. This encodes CASSPIRDRENQPQHF.

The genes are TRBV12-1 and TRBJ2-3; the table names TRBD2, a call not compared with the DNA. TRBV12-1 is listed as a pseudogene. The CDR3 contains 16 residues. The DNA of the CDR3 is TGTGCCAGCAGCTTCGGACTAGCGGGAGCGGCAGATACGCAGTATTTT. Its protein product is CASSFGLAGAADTQYF.

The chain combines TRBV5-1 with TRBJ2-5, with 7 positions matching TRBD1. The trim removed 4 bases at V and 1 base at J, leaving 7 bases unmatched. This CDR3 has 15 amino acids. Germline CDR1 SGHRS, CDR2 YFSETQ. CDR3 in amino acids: CASSTTTGPQETQYF. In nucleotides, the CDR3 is TGCGCCAGCAGCACGACGACAGGGCCCCAAGAGACCCAGTACTTC.